This T cell receptor (beta chain) was retrieved from a study of OX40 agonist ivuxolimab in advanced cancers. Study-wide background: Patient treatment consisted of intravenous ivuxolimab administration every 2 weeks at 0.01 to 10 mg/kg.

Repertoires were generated with immunoSEQ multiplex PCR, while TCRdb's copy carries only in-frame clones and drops some. The sample lists more than 55,000 clones; about 83% were seen once. Losses at the gene ends were 4 bases for V and 2 bases for J; bases not matched to a gene: 21. The CDR3 runs to 22 residues. Autoimmune disease history or systemic immunosuppression disqualified patients. This specimen was CD4+ or CD8+ T cells sorted from blood, taken in a trial of the OX40 agonist ivuxolimab. The sequence came from an adult with an advanced solid tumor such as melanoma, head and neck, liver or kidney cancer. J is TRBJ2-5 and V is TRBV23-1, with 14 positions matching TRBD2. TRBV23-1 belongs to the ORF category, with a function that is uncertain. The chain's CDR3 is CASSLAGTSGRRGCRKQETQYF. CDR3 sequence (DNA): TGCGCCAGCAGTCTCGCCGGGACTAGCGGGAGAAGAGGGTGCAGGAAACAAGAGACCCAGTACTTC.